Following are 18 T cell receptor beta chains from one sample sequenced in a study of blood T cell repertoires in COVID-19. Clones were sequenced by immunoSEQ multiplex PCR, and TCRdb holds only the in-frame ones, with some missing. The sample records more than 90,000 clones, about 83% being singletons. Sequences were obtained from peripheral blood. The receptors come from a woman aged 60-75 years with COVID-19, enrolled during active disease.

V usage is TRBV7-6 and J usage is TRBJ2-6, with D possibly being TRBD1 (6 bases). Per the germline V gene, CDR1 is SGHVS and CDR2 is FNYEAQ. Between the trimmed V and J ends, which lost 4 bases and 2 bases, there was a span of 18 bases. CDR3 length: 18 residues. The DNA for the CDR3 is TGTGCCAGCAGCTCCGGACAGCCCCAACTAGCTGGGGCCAACGTCCTGACTTTC. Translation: CASSSGQPQLAGANVLTF.

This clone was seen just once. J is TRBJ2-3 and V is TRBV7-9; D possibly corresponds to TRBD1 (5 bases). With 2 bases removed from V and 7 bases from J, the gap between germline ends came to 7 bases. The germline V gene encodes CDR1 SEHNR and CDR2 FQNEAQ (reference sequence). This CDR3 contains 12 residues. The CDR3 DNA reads TGTGCCAGCAGCTTACAGGGATATACGCAGTATTTT. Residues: CASSLQGYTQYF.

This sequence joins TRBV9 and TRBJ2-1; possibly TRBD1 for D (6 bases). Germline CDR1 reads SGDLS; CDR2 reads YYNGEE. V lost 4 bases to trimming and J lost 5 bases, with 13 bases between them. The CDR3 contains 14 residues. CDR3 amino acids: CASSPRQVDNEQFF. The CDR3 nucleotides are TGTGCCAGCAGCCCACGACAGGTGGACAATGAGCAGTTCTTC.

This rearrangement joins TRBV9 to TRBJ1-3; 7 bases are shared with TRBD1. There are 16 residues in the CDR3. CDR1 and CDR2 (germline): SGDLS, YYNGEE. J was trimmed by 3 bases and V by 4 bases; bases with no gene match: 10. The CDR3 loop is CASSLKRQGLGNTIYF. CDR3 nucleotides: TGTGCCAGCAGCTTAAAACGACAGGGTCTTGGAAACACCATATATTTT.

CDR3 residues: CASSSGRLNQPQHF. The CDR3 coding sequence is TGTGCCAGCAGCAGCGGTCGGCTTAATCAGCCCCAGCATTTT. The chain couples TRBV7-2 to TRBJ1-5, with D uncertain. V shed 5 bases and J shed 4 bases, with 12 bases lying between them. The germline V gene has CDR1 SGHTA and CDR2 FQGNSA. CDR3 length: 14 amino acids.

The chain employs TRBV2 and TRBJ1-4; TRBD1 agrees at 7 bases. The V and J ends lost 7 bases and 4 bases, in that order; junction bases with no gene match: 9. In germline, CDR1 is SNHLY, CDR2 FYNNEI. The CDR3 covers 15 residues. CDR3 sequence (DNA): TGTGCCAGCACCTATCAGGGGGACAGTAATGAAAAACTGTTTTTT. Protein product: CASTYQGDSNEKLFF.

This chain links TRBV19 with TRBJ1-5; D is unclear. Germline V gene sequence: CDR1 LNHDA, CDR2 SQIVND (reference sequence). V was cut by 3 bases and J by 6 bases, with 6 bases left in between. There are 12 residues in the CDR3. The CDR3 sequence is CASSIVFQPQHF. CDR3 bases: TGTGCCAGTAGTATCGTTTTTCAGCCCCAGCATTTT.

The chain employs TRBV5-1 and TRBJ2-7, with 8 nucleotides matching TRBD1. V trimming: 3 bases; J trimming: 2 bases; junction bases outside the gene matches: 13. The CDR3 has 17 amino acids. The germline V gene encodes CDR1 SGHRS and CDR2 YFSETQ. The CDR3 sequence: CASSYKDVQGVAYEQYF. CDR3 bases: TGCGCCAGCAGCTACAAAGACGTACAGGGGGTAGCCTACGAGCAGTACTTC. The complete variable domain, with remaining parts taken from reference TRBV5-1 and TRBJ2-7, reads KAGVTQTPRYLIKTRGQQVTLSCSPISGHRSVSWYQQTPGQGLQFLFEYFSETQRNKGNFPGRFSGRQFSNSRSEMNVSTLELGDSALYLCASSYKDVQGVAYEQYFGPGTRLTVT.

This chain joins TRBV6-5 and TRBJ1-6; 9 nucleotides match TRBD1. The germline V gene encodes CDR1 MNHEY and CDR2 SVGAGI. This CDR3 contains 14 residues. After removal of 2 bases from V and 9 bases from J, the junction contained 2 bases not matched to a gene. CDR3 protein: CASSYGTGSSPLHF. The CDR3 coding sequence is TGTGCCAGCAGTTACGGGACAGGGAGTTCACCCCTCCACTTT.

The CDR3 is CASSFVGSAEAFF. As DNA, the CDR3 is TGTGCCAGCAGCTTTGTAGGGAGCGCTGAAGCTTTCTTT. The rearrangement joins TRBV7-9 to TRBJ1-1; D is ambiguous. V was shortened by 3 bases and J by 6 bases, with 11 bases between the two germline ends. The germline CDR1 and CDR2 sequences are SEHNR and FQNEAQ (reference sequence). CDR3 length: 13 residues.

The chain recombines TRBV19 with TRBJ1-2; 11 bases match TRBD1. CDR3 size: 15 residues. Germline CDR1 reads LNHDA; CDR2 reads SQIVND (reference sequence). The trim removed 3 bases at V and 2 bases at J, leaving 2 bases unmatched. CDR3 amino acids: CASSIWTGGNYGYTF. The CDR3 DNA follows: TGTGCCAGTAGTATTTGGACAGGGGGCAACTATGGCTACACCTTC.

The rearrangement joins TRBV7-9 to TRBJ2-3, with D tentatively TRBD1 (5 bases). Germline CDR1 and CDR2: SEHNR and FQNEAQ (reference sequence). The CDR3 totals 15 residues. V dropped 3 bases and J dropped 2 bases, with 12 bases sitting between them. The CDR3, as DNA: TGTGCCAGCAGCTTGGGGCAGGTGACCACAGATACGCAGTATTTT. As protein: CASSLGQVTTDTQYF.

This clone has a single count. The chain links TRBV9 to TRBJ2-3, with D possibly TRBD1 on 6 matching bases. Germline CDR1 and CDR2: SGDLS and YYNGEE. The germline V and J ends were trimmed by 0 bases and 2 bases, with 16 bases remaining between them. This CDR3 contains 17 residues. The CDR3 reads CASSVEGDEGPTDTQYF. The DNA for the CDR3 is TGTGCCAGCAGCGTAGAGGGGGACGAAGGACCCACAGATACGCAGTATTTT.

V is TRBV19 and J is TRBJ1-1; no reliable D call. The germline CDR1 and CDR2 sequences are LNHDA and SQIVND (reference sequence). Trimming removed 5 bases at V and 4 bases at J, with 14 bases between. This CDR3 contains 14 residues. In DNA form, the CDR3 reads TGTGCCAGTAGTGCCCTGGCTGCGGGCACTGAAGCTTTCTTT. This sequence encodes CASSALAAGTEAFF.

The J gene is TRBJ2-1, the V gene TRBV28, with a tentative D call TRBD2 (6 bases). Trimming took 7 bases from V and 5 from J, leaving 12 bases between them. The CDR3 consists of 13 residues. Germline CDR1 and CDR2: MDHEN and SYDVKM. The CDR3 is CASTLPSDNEQFF. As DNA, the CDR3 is TGTGCCAGCACCCTTCCTAGCGACAATGAGCAGTTCTTC.

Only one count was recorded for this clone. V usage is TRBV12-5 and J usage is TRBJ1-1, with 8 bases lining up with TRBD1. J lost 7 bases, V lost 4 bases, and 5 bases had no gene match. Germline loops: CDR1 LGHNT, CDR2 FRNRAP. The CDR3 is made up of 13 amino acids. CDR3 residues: CASGSQGAGEAFF. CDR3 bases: TGTGCTAGTGGTTCGCAGGGGGCGGGTGAAGCTTTCTTT.

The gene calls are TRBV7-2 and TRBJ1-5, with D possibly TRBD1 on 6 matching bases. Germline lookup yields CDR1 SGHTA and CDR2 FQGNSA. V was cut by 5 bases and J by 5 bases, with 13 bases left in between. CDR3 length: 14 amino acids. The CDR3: CASSLGQQYQPQHF. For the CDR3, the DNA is TGTGCCAGCAGCCTCGGACAGCAGTATCAGCCCCAGCATTTT.

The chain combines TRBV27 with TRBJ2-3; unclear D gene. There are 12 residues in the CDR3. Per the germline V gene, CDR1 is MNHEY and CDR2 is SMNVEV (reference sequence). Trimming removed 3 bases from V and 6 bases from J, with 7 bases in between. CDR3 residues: CASSFPGDTQYF. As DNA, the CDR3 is TGTGCCAGCAGTTTCCCCGGGGATACGCAGTATTTT.